A single sample gave rise to the 19 T cell receptor beta chains below, sequenced in a study of blood T cell repertoires in COVID-19. Using immunoSEQ multiplex PCR, the repertoire was profiled, and TCRdb retains in-frame clones only, with some absent. The sample yields about 250,000 clones, 85% to 90% seen once. Sequencing was carried out using PBMCs or T cells enriched from blood (not recorded which). The receptor set was obtained from a woman younger than 30 who had recovered from COVID-19.

The chain combines TRBV19 with TRBJ1-5; no clear D gene. V was clipped by 11 bases and J by 2 bases, with 10 bases between them. Germline loops: CDR1 LNHDA, CDR2 SQIVND (reference sequence). The length of the CDR3 is 12 residues. Written as DNA, the CDR3 is TGTGCCGGGTGGAGGGGCAATCAGCCCCAGCATTTT. Amino acids: CAGWRGNQPQHF.

The chain recombines TRBV13 with TRBJ1-2; D remains unclear. Germline V gene lookup returns CDR1 PRHDT and CDR2 FYEKMQ (reference sequence). The CDR3 is made up of 14 amino acids. Trimming took 5 bases from V and 6 from J, leaving 16 bases between them. Here the CDR3 DNA reads TGTGCCAGCAGCCCCCGCTTAAACAGCAATGGCTACACCTTC. This codes for CASSPRLNSNGYTF. Combining the CDR3 with reference TRBV13 and TRBJ1-2 gives the whole variable domain AAGVIQSPRHLIKEKRETATLKCYPIPRHDTVYWYQQGPGQDPQFLISFYEKMQSDKGSIPDRFSAQQFSDYHSELNMSSLELGDSALYFCASSPRLNSNGYTFGSGTRLTVV.

The rearrangement joins TRBV11-1 to TRBJ2-7; tentatively, D is TRBD2 (5 bases). V was trimmed by 1 base and J by 7 bases, leaving 14 bases between them. The CDR3 consists of 14 residues. Germline V gene sequence: CDR1 SGHAT, CDR2 FQDESV (reference sequence). This chain's CDR3 is CASSLGRSGREQYF. In DNA, the CDR3 is TGTGCCAGCAGCTTAGGCAGAAGCGGCAGGGAGCAGTACTTC. Combining the CDR3 with reference TRBV11-1 and TRBJ2-7 gives the whole variable domain EAEVAQSPRYKITEKSQAVAFWCDPISGHATLYWYRQILGQGPELLVQFQDESVVDDSQLPKDRFSAERLKGVDSTLKIQPAELGDSAMYLCASSLGRSGREQYFGPGTRLTVT.

The V and J genes are TRBV18 and TRBJ1-2; D is unclear. Looked up from germline, CDR1 is KGHSH and CDR2 is LQKENI. The CDR3 is made up of 15 amino acids. Trimming left V 5 bases short and J 0 bases short, with 13 bases between. The CDR3: CASSNSKAANYGYTF. CDR3 DNA sequence: TGTGCCAGCTCAAATTCCAAGGCGGCTAACTATGGCTACACCTTC.

The DNA for the CDR3 is TGTGCTAGTGGTTCTCTGTCACAGGGGCAAGGCTACACCTTC. This gives the protein CASGSLSQGQGYTF. The chain has TRBV12-5 and TRBJ1-2, with 7 bases fitting TRBD1. CDR3 length: 14 amino acids. The V and J ends lost 4 bases and 8 bases, in that order; junction bases with no gene match: 10. CDR1 is LGHNT and CDR2 is FRNRAP in the germline V gene.

The chain couples TRBV6-4 to TRBJ1-3; 10 positions agree with TRBD1. The germline V gene encodes CDR1 MRHNA and CDR2 SNTAGT. Trimming at V came to 3 bases and at J to 2 bases, leaving 4 bases not matched to a gene. The CDR3 covers 16 residues. CDR3 coding DNA: TGTGCCAGCAGTGATGGTGGACAGGGGGCTGGAAACACCATATATTTT. Its protein is CASSDGGQGAGNTIYF.

The rearrangement links TRBV7-8 to TRBJ2-7; perhaps TRBD2 as D (5 bases). CDR1 and CDR2 (germline): SGHVS, FQNEAQ. Trimming removed 3 bases from V and 0 bases from J, with 18 bases in between. The CDR3 contains 17 residues. Here the CDR3 DNA reads TGTGCCAGCAGCTTGGCGGGCCCCGACCCCAGCTCCTACGAGCAGTACTTC. As protein: CASSLAGPDPSSYEQYF.

The genes are TRBV5-4 and TRBJ2-3; possibly TRBD2 for D (5 bases). The V and J ends lost 4 bases and 2 bases respectively, with 14 bases between them. Germline CDR1 reads SGHNT; CDR2 reads YYREEE (reference sequence). This CDR3 is 15 amino acids long. The CDR3 loop reads CASSPDGVNTDTQYF. The CDR3 nucleotides read TGTGCCAGCAGCCCCGACGGGGTCAACACAGATACGCAGTATTTT.

The chain links TRBV2 to TRBJ2-7; tentative D call: TRBD2 (5 bases). This CDR3 is built from 10 residues. From germline, CDR1 is SNHLY and CDR2 FYNNEI. The V gene lost 7 bases and the J gene lost 6 bases, with 7 bases spanning the gap. In DNA form, the CDR3 reads TGTGCCAGCACCCGGGGCGAGCAGTACTTC. It yields the protein CASTRGEQYF.

The J gene is TRBJ2-5, the V gene TRBV7-9, with D possibly TRBD1 on 5 matching bases. The V gene's germline CDR1 is SEHNR and CDR2 FQNEAQ (reference sequence). The CDR3 length is 12 residues. The V gene lost 6 bases and the J gene lost 4 bases, with 9 bases spanning the gap. CDR3 DNA: TGTGCCAGCAGGGGGCTCCCAGAGACCCAGTACTTC. Encoded protein: CASRGLPETQYF. The full variable domain, rest sourced from reference TRBV7-9 and TRBJ2-5, is DTGVSQNPRHKITKRGQNVTFRCDPISEHNRLYWYRQTLGQGPEFLTYFQNEAQLEKSRLLSDRFSAERPKGSFSTLEIQRTEQGDSAMYLCASRGLPETQYFGPGTRLLVL.

This chain connects TRBV23-1 to TRBJ2-1, with TRBD2 matching 9 bases. TRBV23-1 belongs to the ORF category, with a function that is uncertain. CDR3 length: 19 amino acids. The junction had 12 bases not matched to a gene; V was cut back by 1 base and J by 2 bases. This CDR3 is CASSQLYPPLAGPYNEQFF. The CDR3 nucleotides are TGCGCCAGCAGTCAATTATACCCGCCCCTAGCGGGACCCTACAATGAGCAGTTCTTC.

The gene calls are TRBV6-5 and TRBJ2-2; TRBD2 matches at 9 bases. J was trimmed by 4 bases and V by 6 bases; bases with no gene match: 6. The CDR3 covers 15 residues. Germline V lookup: CDR1 MNHEY, CDR2 SVGAGI. CDR3 in amino acids: CASSGIAGVTGELFF. CDR3 coding DNA: TGTGCCAGCAGCGGCATAGCGGGGGTCACCGGGGAGCTGTTTTTT.

The rearrangement joins TRBV3-1 (or the pseudogene TRBV3-2) to TRBJ2-4; no reliable D call. Trimming stripped 0 bases from V and 1 base from J, with 16 bases between. Germline V gene lookup returns CDR1 LGHDT and CDR2 YNNKEL (reference sequence). The CDR3 totals 18 residues. The CDR3 nucleotides are TGTGCCAGCAGCCAAGATCCGCGACCTGCCGGGGCCAAAAACATTCAGTACTTC. This sequence encodes CASSQDPRPAGAKNIQYF.

Points on this clone: The sample carries other DNA sequences with the same CDR3. This rearrangement joins TRBV27 to TRBJ2-7; D uncertain. Trimming left V 2 bases short and J 2 bases short, with 7 bases between. The CDR3 covers 13 residues. Germline V gene sequence: CDR1 MNHEY, CDR2 SMNVEV (reference sequence). The CDR3 is CASSLRGTYEQYF. CDR3 coding DNA: TGTGCCAGCAGTTTACGAGGAACCTACGAGCAGTACTTC.

The chain employs TRBV10-2 and TRBJ1-2; the D is unclear. The V end lost 6 bases, the J end lost 3 bases, and 5 bases lay between the germline ends. The length of the CDR3 is 11 residues. Germline V gives CDR1 WSHSY, CDR2 SAAADI. The CDR3 loop reads CASSADYGYTF. DNA for the CDR3: TGCGCCAGCAGCGCAGACTATGGCTACACCTTC.

The chain carries TRBV5-1 and TRBJ1-1, with TRBD1 identical over 7 bases. Germline V gene lookup returns CDR1 SGHRS and CDR2 YFSETQ. V lost 0 bases to trimming and J lost 13 bases; unmatched junction nucleotides: 9. The CDR3 totals 13 residues. The CDR3 nucleotides read TGCGCCAGCAGCTTGGCCGACAGGGACCCTGTTTTCTTT. This encodes CASSLADRDPVFF.

The V call is TRBV11-2, the J call TRBJ1-1; 8 positions agree with TRBD1. Trimming at V came to 5 bases and at J to 3 bases, leaving 5 bases not matched to a gene. This CDR3 is 14 amino acids long. The germline V gene has CDR1 SGHAT and CDR2 FQNNGV. Here the CDR3 reads CASSTDRGYTEAFF. Here the CDR3 DNA reads TGTGCCAGCAGCACCGACAGGGGCTACACTGAAGCTTTCTTT.

The V call is TRBV3-1 (or the pseudogene TRBV3-2), the J call TRBJ2-5, with TRBD2 identical over 15 bases. The CDR3 runs to 16 residues. V lost 4 bases, J lost 2 bases, and 2 bases stayed unmatched. CDR1 LGHDT and CDR2 YNNKEL come from the germline V gene (reference sequence). This CDR3 is CASSLGLAGGQETQYF. CDR3 nucleotides: TGTGCCAGCAGCCTGGGACTAGCGGGGGGTCAAGAGACCCAGTACTTC.

This clone was seen once. This chain links TRBV27 with TRBJ2-7; the match to TRBD2 covers 10 bases. V lost 3 bases, J lost 6 bases, and 5 bases stayed unmatched. The CDR3 consists of 14 residues. Germline-derived CDR1 and CDR2 are MNHEY and SMNVEV (reference sequence). The CDR3: CASSFSSGGREQYF. The CDR3 nucleotides read TGTGCCAGCAGTTTTTCTAGCGGGGGACGCGAGCAGTACTTC.